One sample yielded the 12 T cell receptor beta chains listed below, sequenced in a study of blood T cell repertoires in COVID-19 (dated by TCRdb to between 2020 and 2021). Libraries were built with the immunoSEQ multiplex PCR assay. Entries here come from immuneACCESS through TCRdb and include only in-frame sequences with V and J called. Some clones fail to appear in such tables; in the studies checked, an unresolved V gene covers under half of the shortfall, and the cause of the remainder is unknown. Across this sample there are tens of thousands of clones, with around 85% seen only once. Jointly, the top ten make up approximately 5.5% of the sample. The sequencing sample was made of peripheral blood. These TCRs come from a man at least 80 years old with acute or convalescent COVID-19.

The V gene is TRBV9, the J gene TRBJ2-7; D is perhaps TRBD2 (6 bases). Trimming shortened V by 3 bases and J by 3 bases, and 13 bases separated the two germline ends. Per germline, CDR1 SGDLS and CDR2 YYNGEE. The CDR3 covers 14 residues. The CDR3 region is CASSGWRGGYEQYF. The CDR3 DNA sequence: TGTGCCAGCAGCGGATGGCGGGGAGGCTACGAGCAGTACTTC.

This clone showed up just a few times. This chain connects TRBV5-8 to TRBJ2-3; the match to TRBD2 covers 9 bases. The CDR3 has 14 residues. Germline CDR1 SGHTS, CDR2 YDEGEE. The V gene end was trimmed by 2 bases and the J gene end by 6 bases; junction bases not matched to a gene: 4. CDR3 sequence: CASSFAGGRDTQYF. DNA for the CDR3: TGTGCCAGCAGCTTTGCGGGAGGGCGTGATACGCAGTATTTT.

The J gene is TRBJ1-1, the V gene TRBV4-3; D is unresolved. The germline gives CDR1 LGHNA, CDR2 YSLEER. The V and J ends lost 8 bases and 4 bases respectively, with 14 bases between them. CDR3 length: 13 amino acids. CDR3 loop: CASSRGRVTEAFF. The CDR3 DNA reads as TGCGCCAGCTCGCGAGGGCGGGTCACTGAAGCTTTCTTT.

This clone rates as medium-sized. The chain uses TRBV24-1 and TRBJ2-2; no definite D call. The CDR3 is made up of 17 amino acids. Per germline, CDR1 KGHDR and CDR2 SFDVKD. V was cut by 2 bases and J by 1 base, with 13 bases left in between. This CDR3 reads CATSDSPSTENTGELFF. The CDR3 DNA sequence: TGTGCCACCAGTGATTCCCCCTCGACTGAGAACACCGGGGAGCTGTTTTTT.

The J gene is TRBJ2-7, the V gene TRBV19, with D tentatively TRBD1 (6 bases). The germline V and J ends were trimmed by 4 bases and 2 bases, with 15 bases remaining between them. Germline V gene data show CDR1 as LNHDA and CDR2 as SQIVND (reference sequence). The CDR3 runs to 15 residues. This CDR3 is CASSRGLGATYEQYF. The DNA of the CDR3 is TGTGCCAGTAGTAGGGGCTTGGGGGCCACCTACGAGCAGTACTTC. The whole variable domain, filled in from reference TRBV19 and TRBJ2-7, reads DGGITQSPKYLFRKEGQNVTLSCEQNLNHDAMYWYRQDPGQGLRLIYYSQIVNDFQKGDIAEGYSVSREKKESFPLTVTSAQKNPTAFYLCASSRGLGATYEQYFGPGTRLTVT.

The chain is built from TRBV12-3 or TRBV12-4 and TRBJ2-7; TRBD2 is a possible D gene (5 bases). The germline V and J ends were trimmed by 5 bases and 9 bases, with 17 bases remaining between them. This CDR3 region has 13 residues. The CDR3 sequence: CASSPAGYRGQYF. The CDR3 nucleotides are TGTGCCAGCAGTCCGGCGGGCTACCGGGGGCAGTACTTC.

This rearrangement joins TRBV18 to TRBJ1-3; D uncertain. The CDR3 contains 13 residues. Germline V gene data show CDR1 as KGHSH and CDR2 as LQKENI. V was shortened by 2 bases and J by 8 bases, with 10 bases between the two germline ends. As DNA, the CDR3 is TGTGCCAGCTCACCAGGTCTCAGCGACACCATATATTTT. Its translation: CASSPGLSDTIYF.

The V and J genes are TRBV19 and TRBJ1-5; tentatively, D is TRBD1 (6 bases). CDR1 is LNHDA, CDR2 SQIVND, per germline (reference sequence). The CDR3 has 21 amino acids. The V end was cut by 10 bases, the J end by 0 bases, with 34 bases between. The CDR3 sequence is CAKFESPDRPDSQYSNQPQHF. The CDR3 nucleotides read TGTGCCAAGTTTGAAAGCCCGGACCGCCCGGACAGCCAATATAGCAATCAGCCCCAGCATTTT.

This chain connects TRBV4-3 to TRBJ1-4; the match to TRBD1 covers 8 bases. Germline CDR1 LGHNA, CDR2 YSLEER. This CDR3 region has 15 residues. The trim removed 2 bases at V and 6 bases at J, leaving 5 bases unmatched. CDR3 residues: CASSQRTGWDEKLFF. The CDR3 DNA is TGCGCCAGCAGCCAAAGGACAGGGTGGGATGAAAAACTGTTTTTT.

The chain is built from TRBV9 and TRBJ2-3; D may be TRBD2 (5 bases). The V gene lost 4 bases and the J gene lost 8 bases, with 14 bases spanning the gap. Germline CDR1 and CDR2: SGDLS and YYNGEE. The CDR3 extends over 13 amino acids. The CDR3 sequence: CASSPISRGTQYF. Here the CDR3 DNA reads TGTGCCAGCAGCCCGATCAGCCGGGGTACGCAGTATTTT.

This clone has just one count. J is TRBJ2-3 and V is TRBV27; no definite D call. This CDR3 spans 17 amino acids. Germline V gives CDR1 MNHEY, CDR2 SMNVEV (reference sequence). V lost 3 bases and J 0 bases, leaving 16 bases between the germline ends. The CDR3 nucleotides read TGTGCCAGCAGTTTCTCCCCCCCGGGTACTAGCACAGATACGCAGTATTTT. It is translated as CASSFSPPGTSTDTQYF.

The V gene is TRBV7-9, the J gene TRBJ2-7; D unresolved. CDR3 length: 13 residues. V dropped 5 bases and J dropped 4 bases, with 12 bases sitting between them. Germline V lookup: CDR1 SEHNR, CDR2 FQNEAQ (reference sequence). This CDR3 reads CASSPTARYEQYF. The DNA of the CDR3 is TGTGCCAGCAGCCCTACAGCCCGTTACGAGCAGTACTTC.